A selection of T cell receptor beta chains follows, all from one sample in a study of cytotoxic CD8 clonotypes in ibrutinib-treated CLL. The data were produced by immunoSEQ multiplex PCR, yet TCRdb's version contains in-frame clones alone and is incomplete. The table shows about 140,000 clones, with around 93% occurring only once. Specimen: PBMCs, collected after 12 months of ibrutinib treatment. The receptor source for this set is a human donor with chronic lymphocytic leukemia. Both conserved end residues are trimmed from each CDR3.

v_call	j_call	cdr3_aa
TRBV7-3	TRBJ2-5	ASSSGHKETQY
TRBV13	TRBJ1-4	ASSSGTQNEKLF
TRBV4-2	TRBJ1-4	ASSQSAGQGEKLF
TRBV28	TRBJ2-2	ASRSGQWNTGELF
TRBV6-1	TRBJ2-7	ASGRWTGGDEQY
TRBV23-1	TRBJ2-3	ATDRDRSDTQY
TRBV28	TRBJ2-2	ASRIGSYTGELF
TRBV14	TRBJ2-2	ASSQFLQIGFTGELF
TRBV6-1	TRBJ2-1	ASSKWDYNEQF
TRBV28	TRBJ2-7	ASLSTGINEQY
TRBV30	TRBJ2-5	AWTGEETQY
TRBV18	TRBJ2-7	ASSPSIYEQY
TRBV27	TRBJ2-6	ASRGTGSGANVLT
TRBV7-2	TRBJ2-2	ASSLVLLRRAANTGELF
TRBV7-2	TRBJ1-5	ASSFVFNQPQH
TRBV28	TRBJ2-1	ASSLLPWREGDNEQF
TRBV2	TRBJ1-1	ASSDRDSAAF
TRBV29-1	TRBJ2-5	SVGWADETQY
TRBV10-3	TRBJ2-5	AISVGAGGLQETQY
TRBV30	TRBJ1-4	AWRATAFGEKLF
TRBV11-3	TRBJ2-2	ASSFLGQGPGELF
TRBV6-5	TRBJ2-7	ASSYSGGKAYEQY
TRBV25-1	TRBJ2-5	ASSEGGLRTQY
TRBV4-3	TRBJ2-7	ASSRGTASYEQY
TRBV14	TRBJ2-7	ASSHPGTAYEQY
TRBV10-2	TRBJ1-5	ASSSGTPRSQPQH
TRBV5-1	TRBJ2-1	ASSSGLNYNEQF
TRBV28	TRBJ1-2	ASSILNYGYT
TRBV5-1	TRBJ1-1	ASSFKITGTPGRNTEAF
TRBV28	TRBJ2-7	ASSLGRAYEQY
TRBV29-1	TRBJ2-7	SVEVNRRPYEQY
TRBV7-9	TRBJ2-5	ASSPTSQETQY
TRBV15	TRBJ2-7	ATSQGTSGGAGAEQY
TRBV5-1	TRBJ2-5	ASSLPVGQETQY
TRBV28	TRBJ2-1	ASAGEGLGEQF
TRBV5-1	TRBJ2-2	ASSPGTDTGELF
TRBV10-1	TRBJ1-1	ASSTGEGGTEAF
TRBV19	TRBJ2-7	ASRKGYEQY
TRBV5-1	TRBJ2-1	ASSPLPLLAHGSYNEQF
TRBV28	TRBJ2-5	ASSSGTSGELGTQY
TRBV11-2	TRBJ2-7	ASSLGGVEQY
TRBV27	TRBJ2-2	ASSLLALSTGELF
TRBV6-5	TRBJ2-7	ASSLQGHNYEQY
TRBV27	TRBJ2-7	ASSHYGVGTGLKEQY
TRBV11-3	TRBJ1-1	ASSLTGEAF
TRBV5-1	TRBJ2-1	ASTLELLAGRFVDEQF
TRBV7-9	TRBJ2-7	ASRLTGLSVEQY
TRBV6-5	TRBJ1-1	ASHRGFTEAF
TRBV7-3	TRBJ2-2	ASSRAGELF
TRBV5-1	TRBJ2-7	ASSNGQGAREQY
TRBV4-3	TRBJ2-7	ASSQGAAGGLGYEQY
TRBV14	TRBJ2-3	ASSQNEDDTQY
TRBV10-1	TRBJ1-1	ASSSAGRQEAF